The T cell receptor beta chain described here comes from a study of blood T cells in healthy people across ages. With a J-beta primer mix and a sample-barcoded 5' primer, a second PCR ran about 7 to 11 cycles. TCRdb used MiXCR to reprocess the 5' RACE reads, holding one entry per CDR3 protein. The sample lists about 1.8 million distinct CDR3 sequences, 49% seen once, with over 2% in the top ten. CDR1 SGHTA and CDR2 FQGNSA come from the germline V gene. Trimming pared 1 base from V and 9 bases from J, leaving 14 bases between. The CDR3 sequence is 14 residues long. The chain couples TRBV7-2 to TRBJ2-3; D perhaps matches TRBD2 (5 bases). Source material: blood. The clonotype was recovered from a woman between 40 and 55 years old in good health. In DNA, the CDR3 is TGTGCCAGCAGCTTAGACGTGCGAGAGGGAACGCAGTATTTT. Its translation: CASSLDVREGTQYF.